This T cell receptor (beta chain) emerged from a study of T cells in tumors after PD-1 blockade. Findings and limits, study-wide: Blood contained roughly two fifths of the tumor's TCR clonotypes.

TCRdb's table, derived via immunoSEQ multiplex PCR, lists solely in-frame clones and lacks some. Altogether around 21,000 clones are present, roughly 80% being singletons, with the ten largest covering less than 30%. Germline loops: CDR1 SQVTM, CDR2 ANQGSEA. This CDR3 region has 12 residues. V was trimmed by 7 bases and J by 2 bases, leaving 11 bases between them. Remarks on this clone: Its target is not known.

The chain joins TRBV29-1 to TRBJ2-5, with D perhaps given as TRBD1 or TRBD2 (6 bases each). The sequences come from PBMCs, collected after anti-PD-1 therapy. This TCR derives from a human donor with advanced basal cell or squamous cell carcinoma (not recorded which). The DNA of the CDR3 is TGCAGCGAACGGGGGCGTCAAGAGACCCAGTACTTC. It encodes CSERGRQETQYF.